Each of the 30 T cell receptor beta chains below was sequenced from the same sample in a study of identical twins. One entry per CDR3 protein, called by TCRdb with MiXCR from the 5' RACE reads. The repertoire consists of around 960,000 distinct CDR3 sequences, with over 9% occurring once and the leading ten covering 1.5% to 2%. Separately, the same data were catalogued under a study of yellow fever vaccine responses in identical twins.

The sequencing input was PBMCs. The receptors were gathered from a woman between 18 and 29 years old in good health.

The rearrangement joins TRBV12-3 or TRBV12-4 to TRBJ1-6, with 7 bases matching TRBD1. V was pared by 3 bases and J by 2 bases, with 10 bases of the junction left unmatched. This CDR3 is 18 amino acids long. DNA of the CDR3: TGTGCCAGCAGTTTGTATTGGGGACAGTTTGCCTATAATTCACCCCTCCACTTT. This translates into CASSLYWGQFAYNSPLHF.

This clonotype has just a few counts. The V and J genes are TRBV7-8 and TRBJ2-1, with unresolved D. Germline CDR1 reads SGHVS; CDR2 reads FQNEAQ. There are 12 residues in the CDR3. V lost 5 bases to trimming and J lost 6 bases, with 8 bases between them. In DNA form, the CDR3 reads TGTGCCAGCAGCCCAAGCACCAATGAGCAGTTCTTC. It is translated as CASSPSTNEQFF.

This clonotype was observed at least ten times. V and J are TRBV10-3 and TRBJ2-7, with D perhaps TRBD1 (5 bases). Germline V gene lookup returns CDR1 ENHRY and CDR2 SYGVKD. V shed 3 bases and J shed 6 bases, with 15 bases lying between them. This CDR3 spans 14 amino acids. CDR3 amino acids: CAISEGGARGEQYF. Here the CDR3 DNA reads TGTGCCATCAGTGAAGGTGGGGCTCGAGGCGAGCAGTACTTC.

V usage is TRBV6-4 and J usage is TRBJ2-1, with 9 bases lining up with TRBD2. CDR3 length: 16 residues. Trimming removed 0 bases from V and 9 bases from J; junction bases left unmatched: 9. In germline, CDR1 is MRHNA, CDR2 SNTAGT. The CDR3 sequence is CASSDSNSGSTSEQFF. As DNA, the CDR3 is TGTGCCAGCAGTGACTCGAATAGCGGGAGCACGAGTGAGCAGTTCTTC.

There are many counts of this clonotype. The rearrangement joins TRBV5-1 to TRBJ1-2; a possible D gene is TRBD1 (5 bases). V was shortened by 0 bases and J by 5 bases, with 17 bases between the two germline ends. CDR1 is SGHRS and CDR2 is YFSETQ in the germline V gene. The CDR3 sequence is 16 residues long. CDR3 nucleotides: TGCGCCAGCAGCTTGGAGGTGACAGCCCGTCGATATGGCTACACCTTC. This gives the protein CASSLEVTARRYGYTF.

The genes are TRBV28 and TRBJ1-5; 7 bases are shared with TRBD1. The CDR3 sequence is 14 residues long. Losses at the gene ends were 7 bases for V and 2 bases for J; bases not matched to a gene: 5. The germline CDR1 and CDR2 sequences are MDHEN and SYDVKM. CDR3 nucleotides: TGTGCCAGCACCCGGGACAGCCGCAATCAGCCCCAGCATTTT. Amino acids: CASTRDSRNQPQHF.

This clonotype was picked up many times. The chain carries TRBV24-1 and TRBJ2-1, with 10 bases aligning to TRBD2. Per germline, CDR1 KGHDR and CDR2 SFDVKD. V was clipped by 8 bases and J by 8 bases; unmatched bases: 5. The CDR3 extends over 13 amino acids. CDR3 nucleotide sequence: TGTGCCACCAAGGGACTAGCGATCGATGAGCAGTTCTTC. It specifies CATKGLAIDEQFF.

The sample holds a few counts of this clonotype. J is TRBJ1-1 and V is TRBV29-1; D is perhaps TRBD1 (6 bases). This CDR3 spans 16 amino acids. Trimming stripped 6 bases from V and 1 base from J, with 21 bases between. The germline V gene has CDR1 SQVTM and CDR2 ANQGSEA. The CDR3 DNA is TGCAGCGTAGAGTACAGGGTCTCTGACCCGAACACTGAAGCTTTCTTT. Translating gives CSVEYRVSDPNTEAFF. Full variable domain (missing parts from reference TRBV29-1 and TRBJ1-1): SAVISQKPSRDICQRGTSLTIQCQVDSQVTMMFWYRQQPGQSLTLIATANQGSEATYESGFVIDKFPISRPNLTFSTLTVSNMSPEDSSIYLCSVEYRVSDPNTEAFFGQGTRLTVV.

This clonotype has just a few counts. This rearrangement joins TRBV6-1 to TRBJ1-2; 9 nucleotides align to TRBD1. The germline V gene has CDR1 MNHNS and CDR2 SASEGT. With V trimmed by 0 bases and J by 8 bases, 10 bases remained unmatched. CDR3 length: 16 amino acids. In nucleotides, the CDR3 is TGTGCCAGCAGTGAAGCCAGCCGGGGGACAGGGAACGGCTACACCTTC. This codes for CASSEASRGTGNGYTF.

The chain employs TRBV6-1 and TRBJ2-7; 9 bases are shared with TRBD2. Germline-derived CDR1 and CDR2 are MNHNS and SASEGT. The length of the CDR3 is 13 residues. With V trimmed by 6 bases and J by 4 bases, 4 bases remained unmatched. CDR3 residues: CASRSGGKYEQYV. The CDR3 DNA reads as TGTGCCAGCAGGAGCGGGGGGAAGTACGAGCAGTACGTC.

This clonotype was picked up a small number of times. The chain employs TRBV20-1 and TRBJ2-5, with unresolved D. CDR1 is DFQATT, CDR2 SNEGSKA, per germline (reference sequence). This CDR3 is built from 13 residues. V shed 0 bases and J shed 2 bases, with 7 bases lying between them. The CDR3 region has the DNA TGCAGTGCTAGAGATCCTAGACAAGAGACCCAGTACTTC. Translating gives CSARDPRQETQYF.

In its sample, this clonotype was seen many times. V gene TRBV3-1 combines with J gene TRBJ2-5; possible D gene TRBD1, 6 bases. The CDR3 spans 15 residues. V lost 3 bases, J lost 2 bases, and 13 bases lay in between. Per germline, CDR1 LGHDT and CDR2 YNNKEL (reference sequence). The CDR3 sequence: CASSQARDTQETQYF. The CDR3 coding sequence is TGTGCCAGCAGCCAGGCCCGGGACACGCAAGAGACCCAGTACTTC.

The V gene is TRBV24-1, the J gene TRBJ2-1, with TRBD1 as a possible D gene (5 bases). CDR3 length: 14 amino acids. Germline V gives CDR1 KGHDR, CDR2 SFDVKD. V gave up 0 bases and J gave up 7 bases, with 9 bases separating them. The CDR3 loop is CATSDLWKGNEQFF. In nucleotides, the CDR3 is TGTGCCACCAGTGATTTGTGGAAGGGGAATGAGCAGTTCTTC.

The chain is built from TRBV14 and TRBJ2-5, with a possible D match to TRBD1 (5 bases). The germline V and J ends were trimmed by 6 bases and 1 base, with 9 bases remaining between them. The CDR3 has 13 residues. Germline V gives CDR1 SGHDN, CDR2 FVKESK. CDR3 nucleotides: TGTGCCAGCAGACAAACAGGCCAAGAGACCCAGTACTTC. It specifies CASRQTGQETQYF.

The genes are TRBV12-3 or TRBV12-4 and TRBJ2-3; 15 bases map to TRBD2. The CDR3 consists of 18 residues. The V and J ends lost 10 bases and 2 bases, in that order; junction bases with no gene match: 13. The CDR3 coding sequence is TGTGCCATCAGCTCGGGACTAGCGGGAGGAACTATCACAGATACGCAGTATTTT. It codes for CAISSGLAGGTITDTQYF.

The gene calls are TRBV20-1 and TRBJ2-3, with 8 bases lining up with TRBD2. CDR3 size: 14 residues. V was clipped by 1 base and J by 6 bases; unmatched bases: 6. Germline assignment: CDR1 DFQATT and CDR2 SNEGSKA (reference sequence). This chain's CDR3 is CSARGSGIVDTQYF. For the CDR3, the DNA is TGCAGTGCTAGAGGTAGCGGGATAGTGGATACGCAGTATTTT.

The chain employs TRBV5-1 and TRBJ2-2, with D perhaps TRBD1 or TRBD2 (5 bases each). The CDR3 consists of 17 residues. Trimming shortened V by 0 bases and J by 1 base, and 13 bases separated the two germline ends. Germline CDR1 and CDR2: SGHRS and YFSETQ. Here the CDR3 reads CASSLDTGTKNTGELFF. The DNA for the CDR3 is TGCGCCAGCAGCTTGGACACCGGGACGAAGAACACCGGGGAGCTGTTTTTT.

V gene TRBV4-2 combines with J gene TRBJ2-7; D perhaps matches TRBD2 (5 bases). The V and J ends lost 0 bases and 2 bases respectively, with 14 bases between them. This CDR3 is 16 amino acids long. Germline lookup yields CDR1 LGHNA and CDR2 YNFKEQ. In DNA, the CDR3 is TGTGCCAGCAGCCAAGAGGGCAGCGGAATGACCTACGAGCAGTACTTC. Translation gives CASSQEGSGMTYEQYF.

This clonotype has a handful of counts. For the CDR3, the DNA is TGTGCCAGCAGTTACCAGGACAGGGGACGCAATGAGCAGTTCTTC. Its protein is CASSYQDRGRNEQFF. The chain links TRBV27 to TRBJ2-1; the match to TRBD1 covers 9 bases. V dropped 4 bases and J dropped 6; count of bases not matched to a gene: 7. In germline, CDR1 is MNHEY, CDR2 SMNVEV (reference sequence). The CDR3 is 15 amino acids.

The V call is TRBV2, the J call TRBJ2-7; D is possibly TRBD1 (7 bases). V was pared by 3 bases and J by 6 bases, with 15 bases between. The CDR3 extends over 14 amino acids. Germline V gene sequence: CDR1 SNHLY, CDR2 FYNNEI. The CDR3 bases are TGTGCCAGCAGTGAGTGGGGGGACAGCATCGAGCAGTACTTC. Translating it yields CASSEWGDSIEQYF.

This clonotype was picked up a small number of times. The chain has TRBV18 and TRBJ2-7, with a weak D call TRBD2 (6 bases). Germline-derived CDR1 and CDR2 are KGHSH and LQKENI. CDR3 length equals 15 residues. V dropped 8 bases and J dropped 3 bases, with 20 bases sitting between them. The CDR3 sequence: CASAPAGGEIYEQYV. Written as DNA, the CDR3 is TGTGCCAGCGCCCCGGCGGGCGGGGAAATCTACGAGCAGTACGTC.

The CDR3 DNA reads as TGTGCCAGCAGCCCGACATCTGGGACGAGATACAATGAGCAGTTCTTC. Protein: CASSPTSGTRYNEQFF. The gene calls are TRBV11-2 and TRBJ2-1; D tentatively fits TRBD1 or TRBD2 (5 bases each). There are 16 residues in the CDR3. Looked up from germline, CDR1 is SGHAT and CDR2 is FQNNGV. The V end lost 5 bases, the J end lost 4 bases, and 18 bases lay between the germline ends.

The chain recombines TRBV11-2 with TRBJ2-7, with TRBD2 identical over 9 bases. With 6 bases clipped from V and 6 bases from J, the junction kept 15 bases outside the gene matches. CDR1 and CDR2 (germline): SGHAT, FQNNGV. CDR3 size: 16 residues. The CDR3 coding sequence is TGTGCCAGCAGTCCAGGGCGATTAGCGGGGGCACGCGAGCAGTACGTC. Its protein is CASSPGRLAGAREQYV.

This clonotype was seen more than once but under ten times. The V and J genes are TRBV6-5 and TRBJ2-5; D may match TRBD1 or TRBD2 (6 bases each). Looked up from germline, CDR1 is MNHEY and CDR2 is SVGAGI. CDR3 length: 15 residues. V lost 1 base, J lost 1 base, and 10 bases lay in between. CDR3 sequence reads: CASSYFGGGQETQYF. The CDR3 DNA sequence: TGTGCCAGCAGTTACTTCGGGGGCGGCCAAGAGACCCAGTACTTC.

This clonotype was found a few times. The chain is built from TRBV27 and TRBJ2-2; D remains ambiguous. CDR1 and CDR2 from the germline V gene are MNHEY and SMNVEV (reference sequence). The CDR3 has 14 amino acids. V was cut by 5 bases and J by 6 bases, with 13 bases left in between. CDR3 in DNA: TGTGCCAGCAGTCCCGGGTGGGTGGCCGGGGAGCTGTTTTTT. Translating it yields CASSPGWVAGELFF.

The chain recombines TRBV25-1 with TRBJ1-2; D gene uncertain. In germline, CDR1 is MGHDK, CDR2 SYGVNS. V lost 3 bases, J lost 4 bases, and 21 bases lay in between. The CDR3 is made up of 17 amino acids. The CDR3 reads CASSDVGTSLSPYGYTF. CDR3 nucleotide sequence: TGTGCCAGCAGTGACGTGGGCACGTCACTAAGTCCCTATGGCTACACCTTC.

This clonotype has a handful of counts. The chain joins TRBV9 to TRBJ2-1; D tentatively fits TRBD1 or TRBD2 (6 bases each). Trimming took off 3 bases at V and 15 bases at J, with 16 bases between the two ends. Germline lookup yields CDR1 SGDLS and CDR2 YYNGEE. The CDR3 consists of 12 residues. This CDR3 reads CASSDRVGGRFF. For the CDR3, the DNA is TGTGCCAGCAGCGATCGCGTCGGGGGCAGGTTCTTC.

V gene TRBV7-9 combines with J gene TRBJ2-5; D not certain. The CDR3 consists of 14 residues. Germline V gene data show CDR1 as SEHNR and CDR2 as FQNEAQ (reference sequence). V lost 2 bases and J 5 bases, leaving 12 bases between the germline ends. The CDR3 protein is CASSLREVFETQYF. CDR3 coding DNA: TGTGCCAGCAGCTTAAGGGAAGTTTTTGAGACCCAGTACTTC.

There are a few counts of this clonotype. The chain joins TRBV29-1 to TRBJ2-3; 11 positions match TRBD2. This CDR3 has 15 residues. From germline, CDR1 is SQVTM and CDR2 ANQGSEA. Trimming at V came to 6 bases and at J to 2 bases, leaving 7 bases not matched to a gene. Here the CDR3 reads CSVSGTSGPTDTQYF. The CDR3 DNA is TGCAGCGTCAGCGGGACTAGCGGACCCACAGATACGCAGTATTTT.

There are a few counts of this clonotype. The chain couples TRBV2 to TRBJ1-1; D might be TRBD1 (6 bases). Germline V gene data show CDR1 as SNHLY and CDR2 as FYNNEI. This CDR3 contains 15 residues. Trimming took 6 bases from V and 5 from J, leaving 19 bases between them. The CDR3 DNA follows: TGTGCCAGCAGATTGACAGGCTCAGTTGAGACTGAAGCTTTCTTT. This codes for CASRLTGSVETEAFF. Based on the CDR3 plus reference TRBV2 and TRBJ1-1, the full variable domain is EPEVTQTPSHQVTQMGQEVILRCVPISNHLYFYWYRQILGQKVEFLVSFYNNEISEKSEIFDDQFSVERPDGSNFTLKIRSTKLEDSAMYFCASRLTGSVETEAFFGQGTRLTVV.